This T cell receptor (beta chain) was recorded in a study of T cell repertoires in cytomegalovirus infection. Study background: HLA-B-restricted CMV epitopes that are well studied were used alongside recently identified HLA-C-restricted ones. General study results and limits: CMV-specific TCR beta clonotypes restricted by HLA-C dominated the ex vivo response. Cumulated frequencies of public TCR beta families served to identify carriers of CMV plus the relevant HLA.

TCRdb fed the reads into MiXCR, producing one record per CDR3 protein. The sample has about 920,000 distinct CDR3 sequences; 31% are singletons. V lost 0 bases to trimming and J lost 7 bases, with 12 bases between them. Germline-derived CDR1 and CDR2 are MGHRA and YSYEKL. The CDR3 has 14 residues. Concerning this clonotype: Its antigen is not known.

The genes are TRBV4-1 and TRBJ1-1, with a tentative D call TRBD1 (6 bases). The sequences come from cultured CD8+ T cells from PBMCs, collected from culture after CMV antigen stimulation. This TCR was sampled from a human donor in good health (CMV status not recorded). Some clones in this sample may be carry-over from other donors' samples. This CDR3 is CASSQEGGGIEAFF. The DNA for the CDR3 is TGCGCCAGCAGCCAAGAAGGGGGGGGGATTGAAGCTTTCTTT.